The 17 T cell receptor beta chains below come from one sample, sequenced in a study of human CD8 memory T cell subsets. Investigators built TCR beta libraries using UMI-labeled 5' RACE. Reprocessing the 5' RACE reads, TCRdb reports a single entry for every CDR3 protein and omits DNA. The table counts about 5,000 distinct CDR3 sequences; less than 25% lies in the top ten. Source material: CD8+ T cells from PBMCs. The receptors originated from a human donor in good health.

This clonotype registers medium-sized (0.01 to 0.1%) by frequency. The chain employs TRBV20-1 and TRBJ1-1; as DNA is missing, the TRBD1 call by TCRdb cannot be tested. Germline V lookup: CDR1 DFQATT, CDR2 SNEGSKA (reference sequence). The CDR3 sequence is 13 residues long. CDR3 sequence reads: CSARSGGDTEAFF.

The chain's CDR3 is CASSFTGQTNTGELFF. V usage is TRBV28 and J usage is TRBJ2-2; TCRdb outputs TRBD1, but without DNA this stays unchecked. Germline CDR1 is MDHEN and CDR2 is SYDVKM. The CDR3 sequence is 16 residues long.

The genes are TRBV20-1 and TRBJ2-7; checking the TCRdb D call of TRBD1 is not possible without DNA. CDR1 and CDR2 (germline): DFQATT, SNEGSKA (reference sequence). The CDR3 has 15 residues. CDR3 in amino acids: CSARDIAGDSYEQYF.

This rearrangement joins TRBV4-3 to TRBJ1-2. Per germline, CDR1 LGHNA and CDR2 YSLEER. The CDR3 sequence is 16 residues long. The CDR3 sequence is CASSQDVGGPFYGYTF.

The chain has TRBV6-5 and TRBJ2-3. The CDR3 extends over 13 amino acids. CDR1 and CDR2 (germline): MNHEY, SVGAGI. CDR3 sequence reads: CASSSLNTDTQYF.

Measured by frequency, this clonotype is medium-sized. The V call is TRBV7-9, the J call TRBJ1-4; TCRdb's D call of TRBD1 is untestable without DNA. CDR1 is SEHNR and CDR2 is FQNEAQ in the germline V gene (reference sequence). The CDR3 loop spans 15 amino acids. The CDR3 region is CASSLSRGDVEKLFF. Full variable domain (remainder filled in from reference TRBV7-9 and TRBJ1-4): DTGVSQNPRHKITKRGQNVTFRCDPISEHNRLYWYRQTLGQGPEFLTYFQNEAQLEKSRLLSDRFSAERPKGSFSTLEIQRTEQGDSAMYLCASSLSRGDVEKLFFGSGTQLSVL.

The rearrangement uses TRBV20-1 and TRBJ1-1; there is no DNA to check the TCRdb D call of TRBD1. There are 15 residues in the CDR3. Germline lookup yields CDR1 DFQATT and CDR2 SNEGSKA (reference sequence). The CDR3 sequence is CSASVWGAENTEAFF.

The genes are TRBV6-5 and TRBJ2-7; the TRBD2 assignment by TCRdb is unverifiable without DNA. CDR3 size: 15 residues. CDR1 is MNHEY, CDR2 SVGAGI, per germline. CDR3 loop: CASSYAAGTSDEQYF.

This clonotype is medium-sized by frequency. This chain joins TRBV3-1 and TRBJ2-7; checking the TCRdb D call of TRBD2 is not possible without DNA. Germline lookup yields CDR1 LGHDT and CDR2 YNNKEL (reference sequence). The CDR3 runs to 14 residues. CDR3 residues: CASSESGFSYEQYF.

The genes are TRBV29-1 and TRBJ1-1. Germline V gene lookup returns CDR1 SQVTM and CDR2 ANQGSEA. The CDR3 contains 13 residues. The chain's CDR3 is CSVQDREGTEAFF.

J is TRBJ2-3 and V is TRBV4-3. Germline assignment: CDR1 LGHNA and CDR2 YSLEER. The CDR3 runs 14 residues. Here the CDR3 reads CASSQEASRDTQYF.

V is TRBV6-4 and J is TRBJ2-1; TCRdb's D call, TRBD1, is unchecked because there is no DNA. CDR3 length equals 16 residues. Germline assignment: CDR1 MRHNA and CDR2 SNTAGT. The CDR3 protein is CASSGSGGQGNNEQFF.

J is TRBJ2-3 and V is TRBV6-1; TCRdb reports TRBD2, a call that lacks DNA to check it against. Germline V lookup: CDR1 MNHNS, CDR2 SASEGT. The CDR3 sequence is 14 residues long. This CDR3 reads CASSELADTDTQYF.

CDR3 protein: CASSEGGLGTAGQETQYF. The chain couples TRBV2 to TRBJ2-5; TCRdb reports TRBD1, a call that lacks DNA to check it against. The CDR3 extends over 18 amino acids. The germline gives CDR1 SNHLY, CDR2 FYNNEI.

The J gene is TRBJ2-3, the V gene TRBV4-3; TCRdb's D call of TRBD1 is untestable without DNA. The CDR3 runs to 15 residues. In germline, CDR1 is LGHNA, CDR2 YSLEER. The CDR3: CASSQVDRAADTQYF.

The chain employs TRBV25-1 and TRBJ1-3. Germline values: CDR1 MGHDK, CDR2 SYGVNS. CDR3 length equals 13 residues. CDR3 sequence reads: CASSAASGNTIYF.

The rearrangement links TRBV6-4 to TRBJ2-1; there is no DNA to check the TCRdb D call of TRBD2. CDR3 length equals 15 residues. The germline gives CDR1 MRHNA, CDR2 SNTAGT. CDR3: CASTATSGSKDEQFF.